This entry is about one T cell receptor beta chain. Its antigen is undetermined. These data originate in a study of T-cell reconstitution after alpha-beta-depleted transplantation in children. General study findings and limits: T-cell counts and diversity were attributed mostly to newly produced T cells one year after transplant.

V dropped 5 bases and J dropped 8; count of bases not matched to a gene: 9. There are 16 residues in the CDR3. Looked up from germline, CDR1 is DFQATT and CDR2 is SNEGSKA (reference sequence). Unique molecular identifiers were built into the TCRbeta library. Each CDR3 protein gets one entry after TCRdb re-called the PCR reads with MiXCR. This table holds over 150,000 distinct CDR3 sequences, approximately 6% found once. The receptor's source is a girl under three years old with combined immunodeficiency, due to receive a stem cell transplant. The specimen was PBMCs, collected before TCRalphabeta/CD19-depleted stem cell transplant. The rearrangement links TRBV20-1 to TRBJ2-1, with TRBD2 matching over 16 bases. The CDR3 reads CSAETGLAGGTDEQFF. The CDR3 nucleotides are TGCAGTGCTGAAACGGGACTAGCGGGAGGGACGGATGAGCAGTTCTTC.